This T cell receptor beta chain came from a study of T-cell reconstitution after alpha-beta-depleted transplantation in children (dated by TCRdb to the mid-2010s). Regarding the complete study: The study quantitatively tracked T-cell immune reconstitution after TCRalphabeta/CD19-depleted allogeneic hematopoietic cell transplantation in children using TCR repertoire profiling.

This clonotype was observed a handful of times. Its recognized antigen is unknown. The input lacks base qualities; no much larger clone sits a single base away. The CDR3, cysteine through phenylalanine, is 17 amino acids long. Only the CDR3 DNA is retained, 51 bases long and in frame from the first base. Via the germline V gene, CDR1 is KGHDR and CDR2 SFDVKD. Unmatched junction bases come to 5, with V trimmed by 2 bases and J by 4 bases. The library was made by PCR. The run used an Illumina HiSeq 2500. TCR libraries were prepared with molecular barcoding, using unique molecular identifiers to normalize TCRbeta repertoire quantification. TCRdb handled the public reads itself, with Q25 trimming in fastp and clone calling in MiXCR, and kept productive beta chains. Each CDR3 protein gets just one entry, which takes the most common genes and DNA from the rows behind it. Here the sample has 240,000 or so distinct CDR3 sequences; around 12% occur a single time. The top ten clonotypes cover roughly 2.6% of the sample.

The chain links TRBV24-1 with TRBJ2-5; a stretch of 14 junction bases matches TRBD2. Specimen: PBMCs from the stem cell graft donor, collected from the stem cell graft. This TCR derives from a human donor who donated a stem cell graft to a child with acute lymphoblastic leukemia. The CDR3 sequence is CATSDSTSGGARETQYF. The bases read TGTGCCACCAGTGATTCGACTAGCGGGGGGGCTCGAGAGACCCAGTACTTC.